This T cell receptor beta chain was sequenced during a study of blood T cell repertoires in COVID-19. Background on the study: T cells, B-cell-depleted T cells, or PBMCs supplied cDNA or gDNA.

Participant ages covered roughly 18 to 89 years across around 22 US areas. Produced via immunoSEQ multiplex PCR; TCRdb's table is partial and in-frame only. The sample includes around 280,000 clones, around nine tenths of them seen just once. As to this clone: Other DNA sequences within the sample encode an identical CDR3.

The CDR3 covers 13 residues. V was cut by 1 base and J by 3 bases, with 6 bases left in between. The sample was PBMCs or T cells enriched from blood (not recorded which). The source of this sequence is a woman in her forties who had recovered from COVID-19. The chain links TRBV12-3 or TRBV12-4 to TRBJ1-2, with D maybe TRBD1 (6 bases). CDR3 in DNA: TGTGCCAGCAGTTTAGACAGGGACTATGGCTACACCTTC. This translates into CASSLDRDYGYTF.